This T cell receptor (beta chain) is drawn from a study of shared clonotypes between healthy human individuals. Details on this clone: Its antigen is not identified.

Naive CD8 isolation took CD45RO-negative cells positively selected for CCR7 and excluded terminally differentiated effector memory CD45RA+ cells. CDR1 is KGHSH and CDR2 is LQKENI in the germline V gene. Trimming took 1 base from V and 4 from J, leaving 10 bases between them. The CDR3 contains 15 residues. Findings and caveats of the study: Rarefaction showed that sequencing of sorted subsets was incomplete (despite large depth).

Each sorted subset replicate got 200 ng genomic DNA, roughly 30,000 genomes. The method was immunoSEQ multiplex PCR; TCRdb's version includes in-frame clones alone and lacks a portion of them. The data show around 2,100,000 clones, less than 95% seen once. The sample comprised naive CD8+ T cells sorted from blood. The chain couples TRBV18 to TRBJ2-2, with TRBD2 as a possible D gene (6 bases). This clonotype was obtained from a young man in good health. The CDR3 is CASSPLAAGTGELFF. CDR3 nucleotide sequence: TGTGCCAGCTCACCACTAGCGGCCGGCACCGGGGAGCTGTTTTTT.